A single sample is the source of the 27 T cell receptor beta chains below, sequenced in a study of blood T cell repertoires in COVID-19. The repertoire was sequenced with immunoSEQ multiplex PCR; TCRdb's copy has only in-frame clones and lacks some. The table has 300,000 to 350,000 clones, around 91% seen once. Material for sequencing was PBMCs or T cells enriched from blood (not recorded which). The receptors originated from a woman in her late teens or twenties with acute COVID-19.

Only a few counts were recorded for this clone. The V gene is TRBV28, the J gene TRBJ1-1, with TRBD1 identical over 8 bases. V lost 1 base, J lost 4 bases, and 5 bases stayed unmatched. CDR1 and CDR2 from the germline V gene are MDHEN and SYDVKM. The CDR3 is 15 amino acids. CDR3 in amino acids: CASSLYQGAPTEAFF. Written as DNA, the CDR3 is TGTGCCAGCAGTTTATATCAGGGGGCTCCCACTGAAGCTTTCTTT.

The J gene is TRBJ2-1, the V gene TRBV27; 9 bases agree with TRBD2. Germline CDR1 is MNHEY and CDR2 is SMNVEV (reference sequence). J lost 5 bases, V lost 3 bases, and 14 bases had no gene match. This CDR3 spans 18 amino acids. The CDR3 is CASSLFGSSGTPHNEQFF. CDR3 DNA: TGTGCCAGCAGTTTGTTCGGGTCTAGCGGGACTCCCCACAATGAGCAGTTCTTC.

The gene calls are TRBV5-4 and TRBJ2-1; 8 bases are a match to TRBD2. Germline V gives CDR1 SGHNT, CDR2 YYREEE (reference sequence). The CDR3 is 15 residues long. With 2 bases clipped from V and 3 bases from J, the junction kept 4 bases outside the gene matches. CDR3 region: CASSLAGEYYNEQFF. The CDR3 region has the DNA TGTGCCAGCAGCTTAGCGGGAGAGTACTACAATGAGCAGTTCTTC.

The V call is TRBV7-9, the J call TRBJ2-7; TRBD2 aligns across 10 bases. V shed 6 bases and J 5 bases; nucleotides not matched to a gene: 10. The germline CDR1 and CDR2 sequences are SEHNR and FQNEAQ (reference sequence). The CDR3 consists of 15 residues. CDR3 nucleotides: TGTGCCAGCAGGGGCCCAGCGGGAGGGGGTCACGAGCAGTACTTC. It codes for CASRGPAGGGHEQYF.

The chain employs TRBV11-2 and TRBJ1-2; 9 bases fit TRBD1. The CDR3 covers 14 residues. Germline V gives CDR1 SGHAT, CDR2 FQNNGV. V trimming: 4 bases; J trimming: 3 bases; junction bases outside the gene matches: 3. In DNA form, the CDR3 reads TGTGCCAGCAGCTCCGGGACAGGGCACTATGGCTACACCTTC. Translating it yields CASSSGTGHYGYTF.

This clone turned up a few times. The chain links TRBV27 to TRBJ1-2; TRBD1 aligns across 7 bases. The CDR3 spans 17 residues. The germline V gene has CDR1 MNHEY and CDR2 SMNVEV (reference sequence). With 8 bases clipped from V and 3 bases from J, the junction kept 18 bases outside the gene matches. The CDR3 bases are TGTGCCAGCTTTGGGGCTGCGACAGGGCAGGAGGACTATGGCTACACCTTC. This sequence encodes CASFGAATGQEDYGYTF.

This chain uses TRBV5-4 with TRBJ2-7, with TRBD1 matching over 8 bases. The junction had 6 bases not matched to a gene; V was cut back by 0 bases and J by 4 bases. Germline CDR1 SGHNT, CDR2 YYREEE (reference sequence). This CDR3 has 15 amino acids. CDR3 protein: CASSLGQGTYYEQYF. CDR3 coding DNA: TGTGCCAGCAGCTTGGGACAGGGGACGTATTACGAGCAGTACTTC.

The chain recombines TRBV5-1 with TRBJ2-7, with D perhaps TRBD1 (6 bases). The CDR3 sequence is 14 residues long. V was trimmed by 3 bases and J by 5 bases, leaving 15 bases between them. From germline, CDR1 is SGHRS and CDR2 YFSETQ. The CDR3 spells CASSSQGHENEQYF. CDR3 DNA: TGCGCCAGCAGCTCACAGGGACACGAAAACGAGCAGTACTTC. The full variable domain, its missing parts supplied by reference TRBV5-1 and TRBJ2-7, is KAGVTQTPRYLIKTRGQQVTLSCSPISGHRSVSWYQQTPGQGLQFLFEYFSETQRNKGNFPGRFSGRQFSNSRSEMNVSTLELGDSALYLCASSSQGHENEQYFGPGTRLTVT.

The V call is TRBV30, the J call TRBJ1-2; TRBD1 matches 8 bases. The CDR3 runs 13 residues. After removal of 4 bases from V and 8 bases from J, the junction contained 9 bases not matched to a gene. Germline V gives CDR1 GTSNPN, CDR2 SVGIG (reference sequence). In DNA form, the CDR3 reads TGTGCCTGGAAGTCGGGACAGGCGAGGGGCTACACCTTC. Translation gives CAWKSGQARGYTF.

The chain has TRBV3-1 (or the pseudogene TRBV3-2) and TRBJ2-1, with D perhaps matching TRBD1 (5 bases). The CDR3 is made up of 12 amino acids. Per the germline V gene, CDR1 is LGHDT and CDR2 is YNNKEL (reference sequence). With 5 bases removed from V and 11 bases from J, the gap between germline ends came to 13 bases. CDR3 coding DNA: TGTGCCAGCAGCTCAACAGGAGTGAAGCAGTTCTTC. Protein: CASSSTGVKQFF.

The gene calls are TRBV28 and TRBJ2-1; 8 nucleotides match TRBD2. The CDR3 sequence is 14 residues long. CDR1 is MDHEN, CDR2 SYDVKM, per germline. The V gene end was trimmed by 6 bases and the J gene end by 9 bases; junction bases not matched to a gene: 10. The CDR3 loop reads CASSFFSGAGEQFF. The CDR3 DNA sequence: TGTGCCAGCAGCTTCTTTAGCGGGGCTGGTGAGCAGTTCTTC. The full variable domain, in which reference TRBV28 and TRBJ2-1 provide the parts outside the CDR3, is DVKVTQSSRYLVKRTGEKVFLECVQDMDHENMFWYRQDPGLGLRLIYFSYDVKMKEKGDIPEGYSVSREKKERFSLILESASTNQTSMYLCASSFFSGAGEQFFGPGTRLTVL.

The chain employs TRBV28 and TRBJ2-1; 14 positions agree with TRBD2. The V gene's germline CDR1 is MDHEN and CDR2 SYDVKM. V was clipped by 6 bases and J by 8 bases; unmatched bases: 3. This CDR3 is built from 14 residues. The CDR3 reads CASRGTSGSYEQFF. The CDR3 bases are TGTGCCAGCAGAGGGACTAGCGGGAGTTATGAGCAGTTCTTC.

The gene calls are TRBV3-1 (or the pseudogene TRBV3-2) and TRBJ2-7, with D unclear. Germline V gene data show CDR1 as LGHDT and CDR2 as YNNKEL (reference sequence). Trimming stripped 5 bases from V and 3 bases from J, with 14 bases between. The CDR3 contains 14 residues. This chain's CDR3 is CASSSNAGIYEQYF. The CDR3, as DNA: TGTGCCAGCAGCTCGAACGCAGGCATCTACGAGCAGTACTTC.

The chain employs TRBV30 and TRBJ1-5; D unclear. This CDR3 comprises 13 residues. CDR1 is GTSNPN and CDR2 is SVGIG in the germline V gene (reference sequence). V dropped 5 bases and J dropped 3 bases, with 11 bases sitting between them. The CDR3 bases are TGTGCCTGGGGCCGGGTTCACAATCAGCCCCAGCATTTT. This codes for CAWGRVHNQPQHF.

This chain connects TRBV5-1 to TRBJ1-6, with 10 bases that match TRBD1. Germline V gene data show CDR1 as SGHRS and CDR2 as YFSETQ. The CDR3 is 16 amino acids. V lost 0 bases to trimming and J lost 9 bases; unmatched junction nucleotides: 6. CDR3 residues: CASSLENGTGVSPLHF. For the CDR3, the DNA is TGCGCCAGCAGCTTGGAAAACGGGACAGGGGTTTCACCCCTCCACTTT.

The chain is built from TRBV7-8 and TRBJ2-7; TRBD2 matches 7 bases. The CDR3 has 18 amino acids. J gave up 1 base and V 5 bases, and 17 bases lay outside the gene matches. Per germline, CDR1 SGHVS and CDR2 FQNEAQ. The CDR3 is CASSPTGRKRGRSYEQYF. The DNA for the CDR3 is TGTGCCAGCAGCCCAACGGGCAGAAAACGCGGGAGATCCTACGAGCAGTACTTC.

Only one count was recorded for this clone. The chain employs TRBV30 and TRBJ2-7, with D perhaps TRBD1 (5 bases). V lost 4 bases to trimming and J lost 2 bases, with 9 bases between them. Germline lookup yields CDR1 GTSNPN and CDR2 SVGIG (reference sequence). The CDR3 spans 12 residues. The CDR3 DNA sequence: TGTGCCTGGACCCTGACAGCCTACGAGCAGTACTTC. Translated: CAWTLTAYEQYF.

The V call is TRBV28, the J call TRBJ1-1; unclear D gene. CDR1 is MDHEN and CDR2 is SYDVKM in the germline V gene. The CDR3 contains 16 residues. Deletions cut 5 bases from V and 0 bases from J, with 16 bases between. The CDR3 DNA sequence: TGTGCCAGCAGTCGAGCCGGACGGACTTTGAACACTGAAGCTTTCTTT. This codes for CASSRAGRTLNTEAFF.

The rearrangement joins TRBV20-1 to TRBJ2-3; 8 bases align to TRBD2. Per germline, CDR1 DFQATT and CDR2 SNEGSKA (reference sequence). The CDR3 consists of 18 residues. The V and J ends lost 3 bases and 1 base, in that order; junction bases with no gene match: 15. The CDR3, as DNA: TGCAGTGCTAGTCCAGACAGGAGACTAGCGAGACGCACAGATACGCAGTATTTT. Protein sequence: CSASPDRRLARRTDTQYF.

Worth noting for this clone: The sample has other DNA sequences that encode this CDR3 too. This chain uses TRBV5-1 with TRBJ2-7; D perhaps matches TRBD2 (6 bases). The CDR3 has 15 amino acids. Germline CDR1 is SGHRS and CDR2 is YFSETQ. Trimming shortened V by 0 bases and J by 0 bases, and 10 bases separated the two germline ends. The CDR3 sequence: CASSLVGGSSYEQYF. CDR3 bases: TGCGCCAGCAGCTTGGTTGGGGGGAGCTCCTACGAGCAGTACTTC.

V is TRBV28 and J is TRBJ1-3; 7 nucleotides line up with TRBD1. Germline V gene data show CDR1 as MDHEN and CDR2 as SYDVKM. V was pared by 5 bases and J by 4 bases, with 8 bases of the junction left unmatched. The CDR3 length is 15 residues. The CDR3 nucleotides read TGTGCCAGCAGTCACAGGGGAAAGTGGGGAAACACCATATATTTT. This encodes CASSHRGKWGNTIYF.

This clone was observed once. J is TRBJ1-6 and V is TRBV30; perhaps TRBD1 as D (5 bases). Looked up from germline, CDR1 is GTSNPN and CDR2 is SVGIG (reference sequence). This CDR3 spans 15 amino acids. Trimming took off 0 bases at V and 3 bases at J, with 9 bases between the two ends. CDR3 residues: CAWSVLQGYNSPLHF. Written as DNA, the CDR3 is TGTGCCTGGAGTGTACTGCAGGGCTATAATTCACCCCTCCACTTT.

This sequence joins TRBV28 and TRBJ2-7, with a tentative D call TRBD2 (7 bases). CDR3 length equals 16 residues. V was trimmed by 2 bases and J by 5 bases, leaving 19 bases between them. Germline CDR1 and CDR2: MDHEN and SYDVKM. CDR3 DNA: TGTGCCAGCAGTTTAAGGAGGGGGACGGCGGGGGACGAGCAGTACTTC. It translates to CASSLRRGTAGDEQYF.

V usage is TRBV19 and J usage is TRBJ1-1; D gene unclear. The length of the CDR3 is 16 residues. CDR1 LNHDA and CDR2 SQIVND come from the germline V gene (reference sequence). The ends were cut back, 5 bases at V and 0 bases at J, with 16 bases in the middle. The chain's CDR3 is CASSVDTSLMNTEAFF. DNA for the CDR3: TGTGCCAGTAGTGTTGACACCTCCCTTATGAACACTGAAGCTTTCTTT.

The V and J genes are TRBV6-1 and TRBJ1-5; TRBD1 might be the D (6 bases). CDR1 and CDR2 (germline): MNHNS, SASEGT. Trimming removed 2 bases at V and 0 bases at J, with 11 bases between. This CDR3 is 16 amino acids long. The CDR3 loop is CASSESYRVSNQPQHF. In DNA form, the CDR3 reads TGTGCCAGCAGTGAATCGTACAGGGTTAGCAATCAGCCCCAGCATTTT.

The chain links TRBV12-3 or TRBV12-4 to TRBJ1-2; D is unclear. Trimming cost V 3 bases and J 4 bases, with 6 bases left between them. The CDR3 has 12 residues. The CDR3 reads CASSLRLYGYTF. The DNA of the CDR3 is TGTGCCAGCAGTTTGAGACTCTATGGCTACACCTTC.

This clone was seen only a few times. The genes are TRBV5-4 and TRBJ1-2; 11 nucleotides align to TRBD1. The CDR3 is 17 amino acids. J lost 4 bases, V lost 4 bases, and 12 bases had no gene match. From germline, CDR1 is SGHNT and CDR2 YYREEE (reference sequence). CDR3 amino acids: CASSLDRGHAQSYGYTF. The CDR3 DNA is TGTGCCAGCAGCCTGGACAGGGGGCATGCTCAATCCTATGGCTACACCTTC.